The source of this TCR beta chain is a study of CD8 T cells in Susac syndrome (dated by TCRdb to between 2019 and 2020). Turning to the overall study: Of the Susac syndrome patients who were sequenced, about eight were in clinical remission while 5 or 6 had clinically active disease. Susac syndrome patients were therapy-naive, on corticosteroids (some also receiving IVIg), or on IVIg alone at blood withdrawal. Repertoire sequencing was used to test whether CD8+ T cell activation and differentiation in Susac syndrome was antigen driven. The clonality of the CD8+ T cell repertoire was compared across approximately 11 healthy donors, around 14 Susac syndrome patients and under 18 multiple sclerosis patients.

The CDR3 numbers 13 residues from cysteine through phenylalanine. The retained sequence is limited to the CDR3, 39 bases, with the frame set at the first base. V and J are truncated by 3 bases and 6 bases respectively, leaving an intervening sequence of 8 bases. RNA was extracted with the RNeasy kit and about 0.5 to 1 ug was reverse transcribed using random hexamers. The immunoSEQ multiplex PCR assay, covering 54 Vbeta and 13 Jbeta segments, was used to amplify TCR beta CDR3 regions. PCR amplification bias was corrected using a synthetic template baseline for primer optimization and computational correction. Under the source paper's analysis protocol: Reads were annotated to V, D and J genes per IMGT and analyzed with immunoSEQ Analyzer, keeping only productive sequences. Clonality was computed as one minus Shannon entropy normalized by log2 of the number of productive unique sequences. For each patient and control, public and private clones were evaluated within the 100 most prevalent clones. Clones were defined as Susac-specific when absent from the healthy and MS cohorts, from about a thousand published viral clones and from other ImmuneACCESS disease sequences. TCRdb's own reprocessing of the public reads used fastp at Q25 and MiXCR and kept productive beta chains. Under each unique CDR3 protein, matching rows form one entry showing the most common genes and DNA. Here the V and J calls rest on TCRdb's processing, not on the authors' analysis. A total of around 110,000 distinct CDR3 sequences appear in this sample, roughly 94% of them only once. In total, the top ten clones hold around 0.28% of the sample.

Peripheral blood CD8+ and CD4+ T cells from healthy donors, Susac syndrome patients and multiple sclerosis patients were profiled by high-throughput TCR beta sequencing. The Susac syndrome patients fulfilled recently defined diagnostic criteria for either definite or probable disease. Bulk CD8+ and CD4+ T cells were purified magnetically by negative isolation, whereas CD8+ TEMRA cells were enriched by FACS. Blood was drawn into EDTA tubes, processed within 24 hours, and PBMCs were isolated by density gradient centrifugation. PBMCs destined for TCR sequencing were cryopreserved in liquid nitrogen and later thawed in a 37 °C water bath. The sorted or isolated CD4+, CD8+ and CD8+ TEMRA cells had a purity of 90% or higher. The study at large found these results: Approximately 17 and five Susac-specific public clones were found in the total CD8+ and CD8+ TEMRA repertoires, respectively. The number of individuals in the TCR sequencing and HLA analysis was recognized as being relatively small. CD8+ repertoires in Susac syndrome showed clonal expansion, which was highest in CD8+ TEMRA cells and was greater in clinically active patients than in remitting patients.

Comments on this clonotype: The specificity of this receptor is unknown. Base qualities are not provided; no much larger clone lies one nucleotide away.

The rearrangement joined TRBV12-3 or TRBV12-4 to TRBJ2-2, with the identity of the D gene unclear. The sequencing sample was made of CD8+ T cells from PBMCs. The TCR sequence derives from a human donor with Susac syndrome. The CDR3: CASSFAHPGELFF. The nucleotide sequence is TGTGCCAGCAGTTTTGCTCACCCCGGGGAGCTGTTTTTT.